The present TCR beta chain was sequenced within a study of shared clonotypes between healthy human individuals. About this clone itself: What it binds is not known.

Study-wide points: The authors expected sequencing depth to affect clonotype sharing among donors. Clonotypes which were not shared had lower generation probabilities than clonotypes that all four donors shared. Estimated richness was generally greater in naive than memory subsets.

CDR3 size: 14 residues. The V and J ends lost 0 bases and 5 bases respectively, with 11 bases between them. Germline values: CDR1 SGHNT, CDR2 YYREEE (reference sequence). Generated by immunoSEQ multiplex PCR, the TCRdb table keeps only in-frame clones and is missing some. The sample includes approximately 1.1 million clones, about four fifths of them seen just once. Sample: memory CD4+ T cells from PBMCs. The subset was: CD45RA-negative fraction. This TCR was sampled from a man aged 18-30 years in good health. Some clones in this sample may be carry-over from other donors' samples. The chain is built from TRBV5-4 and TRBJ1-1; the D gene is possibly TRBD1 (5 bases). The CDR3 reads CASSLAAGRTEAFF. The CDR3 DNA follows: TGTGCCAGCAGCTTGGCGGCAGGGAGGACTGAAGCTTTCTTT.